This T cell receptor beta chain was recorded in a study of immune characterization of retroperitoneal liposarcoma. Using its own MiXCR run on the PCR reads, TCRdb lists one record per CDR3 protein. Among several thousand distinct CDR3 sequences listed, around 40% were seen once. This clonotype showed up many times. A much larger clone lies one base from this, so it may be a read error. The CDR3 has 14 residues. CDR1 and CDR2 from the germline V gene are MNHNS and SASEGT. The receptor comes from a male donor with retroperitoneal liposarcoma. Sequencing used tumor tissue. V is TRBV6-1 and J is TRBJ2-1; D might be TRBD1 (7 bases). TRBJ2-7 matches the DNA end more closely, so the J call is doubtful. The CDR3 DNA reads as TGTGCCAGCAGTCGCGGGACAGTTAATGGTGAGCAGTACTTC. Amino acid sequence: CASSRGTVNGEQYF.